A selection of T cell receptor beta chains follows, all from one sample in a study of blood T cells in healthy people across ages. TCRdb recomputed calls from the 5' RACE reads with MiXCR, one row per CDR3 protein. The sample has about 680,000 distinct CDR3 sequences, 45% to 50% seen once. Specimen: blood. The receptors originated from a woman in her fifties or sixties in good health. The CDR3 runs from the conserved cysteine through the conserved F or W.

V gene: TRBV28; J gene: TRBJ1-2; CDR3 protein: CASAGGGNYGYTF
V gene: TRBV4-3; J gene: TRBJ2-7; CDR3 protein: CASSQEVAGGSYEQYF
V gene: TRBV20-1; J gene: TRBJ2-5; CDR3 protein: CSARASIETQYF
V gene: TRBV18; J gene: TRBJ2-5; CDR3 protein: CASATGTHQETQYF
V gene: TRBV10-3; J gene: TRBJ2-7; CDR3 protein: CAIRTDSYNEQYF
V gene: TRBV2; J gene: TRBJ2-1; CDR3 protein: CASSVGTGSGNEQFF
V gene: TRBV29-1; J gene: TRBJ2-1; CDR3 protein: CSVVLRQGAQNEQFF
V gene: TRBV29-1; J gene: TRBJ2-6; CDR3 protein: CSVGPTGPGANVLTF
V gene: TRBV28; J gene: TRBJ1-2; CDR3 protein: CASSLGGAQDYGYTF
V gene: TRBV9; J gene: TRBJ2-3; CDR3 protein: CASSGRGVDTQYF
V gene: TRBV20-1; J gene: TRBJ2-1; CDR3 protein: CSARRGASSYNEQFF
V gene: TRBV28; J gene: TRBJ1-2; CDR3 protein: CASSSTGLRGYTF
V gene: TRBV15; J gene: TRBJ2-7; CDR3 protein: CATSRPGASRPYEQYF
V gene: TRBV30; J gene: TRBJ2-1; CDR3 protein: CAWRQPGGSNEQFF
V gene: TRBV29-1; J gene: TRBJ2-1; CDR3 protein: CSALAGVVSYNEQFF
V gene: TRBV11-1; J gene: TRBJ1-2; CDR3 protein: CACSRTGGKVEGYTF
V gene: TRBV5-1; J gene: TRBJ2-6; CDR3 protein: CASSLGQPSSGANVLTF
V gene: TRBV29-1; J gene: TRBJ1-2; CDR3 protein: CSVEARQGGYTF
V gene: TRBV7-9; J gene: TRBJ2-7; CDR3 protein: CAGSQVGQASYEQYF
V gene: TRBV3-1; J gene: TRBJ2-2; CDR3 protein: CASSQDGGAGTGELFF
V gene: TRBV4-2; J gene: TRBJ1-4; CDR3 protein: CAISQDRRLNEKLFF
V gene: TRBV4-1; J gene: TRBJ2-3; CDR3 protein: CASSQERWGGTDTQYF
V gene: TRBV4-3; J gene: TRBJ2-1; CDR3 protein: CASSQELAGDYNEQFF
V gene: TRBV28; J gene: TRBJ2-7; CDR3 protein: CASTKRAGSYEQYF
V gene: TRBV10-3; J gene: TRBJ2-3; CDR3 protein: CAISLGAGYTDTQYF
V gene: TRBV4-2; J gene: TRBJ1-1; CDR3 protein: CASSQGQEAFF
V gene: TRBV7-9; J gene: TRBJ2-7; CDR3 protein: CASSPGIEQYF
V gene: TRBV20-1; J gene: TRBJ2-4; CDR3 protein: CSARAYLGEQYF
V gene: TRBV3-1; J gene: TRBJ2-5; CDR3 protein: CASSQGVAGGQETQYF
V gene: TRBV6-5; J gene: TRBJ2-1; CDR3 protein: CARSYSPGQEQFF
V gene: TRBV20-1; J gene: TRBJ2-7; CDR3 protein: CSATQLYEQYF
V gene: TRBV7-9; J gene: TRBJ1-2; CDR3 protein: CASSSGGLGGYTF
V gene: TRBV20-1; J gene: TRBJ1-5; CDR3 protein: CSAERGVGSNQPQHF
V gene: TRBV20-1; J gene: TRBJ2-3; CDR3 protein: CSAIFSGRAGTDTQYF
V gene: TRBV5-6; J gene: TRBJ2-5; CDR3 protein: CASSFLDNLQETQYF
V gene: TRBV9; J gene: TRBJ2-5; CDR3 protein: CASRHRDTGGEQYF
V gene: TRBV7-2; J gene: .; CDR3 protein: CASSLGTSGRRRQDIQYF
V gene: TRBV7-2; J gene: TRBJ2-7; CDR3 protein: CASSLKRQGHGEQYF
V gene: TRBV29-1; J gene: TRBJ1-2; CDR3 protein: CSVELSRGFGGYTF
V gene: TRBV4-2; J gene: TRBJ2-7; CDR3 protein: CASSHTAGRTYNEQYF
V gene: TRBV14; J gene: TRBJ2-1; CDR3 protein: CASKGRENEQFF
V gene: TRBV7-2; J gene: TRBJ2-7; CDR3 protein: CASSLGQVPTYEQYF
V gene: TRBV28; J gene: TRBJ2-7; CDR3 protein: CVSRQTGTTYEQYF
V gene: TRBV4-3; J gene: TRBJ2-2; CDR3 protein: CASSLTGGLGNTGELFF
V gene: TRBV2; J gene: TRBJ1-1; CDR3 protein: CASSTGMGTEAFF
V gene: TRBV4-1; J gene: TRBJ2-1; CDR3 protein: CASSPQGRSSYNEQFF
V gene: TRBV25-1; J gene: TRBJ2-6; CDR3 protein: CASSEYDGTGAGANVLTF
V gene: TRBV6-2/TRBV6-3; J gene: TRBJ2-4; CDR3 protein: CASSSIAGGLAKNIQYF
V gene: TRBV3-1; J gene: TRBJ2-1; CDR3 protein: CASKRGNEQFF
V gene: TRBV20-1; J gene: TRBJ1-2; CDR3 protein: CSAVGNYGYTF
V gene: TRBV4-3; J gene: .; CDR3 protein: CASSQDGRRAYNEQYF